Listed here are 18 T cell receptor beta chains from one sample, sequenced in a study of T cell responses to AZD1222 COVID-19 vaccine (dated by TCRdb to about 2021). The time point label here, explained by the study, means: baseline before first vaccination. Receptor libraries were prepared by the immunoSEQ multiplex PCR assay. Not all clones reach the TCRdb copy of this immuneACCESS table, which keeps in-frame sequences only. Checked studies attribute under half of the gap to unresolved V genes and leave the rest unexplained. The sample yields over 150,000 clones; around 89% were counted once. The ten largest clones represent approximately 6.9% of the sample. Sample: peripheral blood, taken on day 0 of AZD1222 vaccination. These TCRs come from an adult in good health.

J is TRBJ1-2 and V is TRBV5-4; 8 bases agree with TRBD1. V lost 3 bases to trimming and J lost 8 bases; unmatched junction nucleotides: 9. Looked up from germline, CDR1 is SGHNT and CDR2 is YYREEE (reference sequence). This CDR3 is built from 14 residues. The DNA for the CDR3 is TGTGCCAGCAGCTGGGTGGACAGGGCGGGAGGCTACACCTTC. Translated, it gives CASSWVDRAGGYTF.

V usage is TRBV14 and J usage is TRBJ1-1; TRBD1 matches 9 bases. Germline assignment: CDR1 SGHDN and CDR2 FVKESK. V was clipped by 4 bases and J by 12 bases; unmatched bases: 12. There are 14 residues in the CDR3. This chain's CDR3 is CASSLTDRGDETFF. The CDR3 DNA reads as TGTGCCAGCAGCCTTACAGACAGGGGGGACGAGACTTTCTTT.

The V gene is TRBV12-5, the J gene TRBJ1-1; D is unresolved. Germline-derived CDR1 and CDR2 are LGHNT and FRNRAP. V gave up 2 bases and J gave up 6 bases, with 13 bases separating them. CDR3 size: 14 residues. In DNA form, the CDR3 reads TGTGCTAGTGGTTTGACCTATGGGGTTGCTGAAGCTTTCTTT. Its translation is CASGLTYGVAEAFF.

This chain's CDR3 is CASSVAMDHGNTIYF. The CDR3 DNA reads TGTGCCAGCAGCGTAGCTATGGATCATGGAAACACCATATATTTT. The chain combines TRBV9 with TRBJ1-3; no clear D. Trimming pared 0 bases from V and 3 bases from J, leaving 10 bases between. CDR3 length: 15 residues. Germline-derived CDR1 and CDR2 are SGDLS and YYNGEE.

The chain couples TRBV5-6 to TRBJ1-4; no definite D call. From germline, CDR1 is SGHDT and CDR2 YYEEEE. V was trimmed by 1 base and J by 3 bases, leaving 7 bases between them. This CDR3 is 14 amino acids long. CDR3 in amino acids: CASSLMNPNEKLFF. DNA of the CDR3: TGTGCCAGCAGCTTGATGAACCCTAATGAAAAACTGTTTTTT. The whole variable domain, filled in from reference TRBV5-6 and TRBJ1-4, reads DAGVTQSPTHLIKTRGQQVTLRCSPKSGHDTVSWYQQALGQGPQFIFQYYEEEERQRGNFPDRFSGHQFPNYSSELNVNALLLGDSALYLCASSLMNPNEKLFFGSGTQLSVL.

The rearrangement joins TRBV19 to TRBJ2-1, with D unclear. Trimming stripped 4 bases from V and 3 bases from J, with 13 bases between. Germline V lookup: CDR1 LNHDA, CDR2 SQIVND (reference sequence). The CDR3 length is 15 residues. As DNA, the CDR3 is TGTGCCAGTAGTACAATGTCTCGCGTCTACAATGAGCAGTTCTTC. Translation: CASSTMSRVYNEQFF.

On this clone itself: The junction shows a germline mismatch at one end, possibly a read error. This chain links TRBV11-3 with TRBJ2-4; 9 bases agree with TRBD2. Germline CDR1 is SGHNT and CDR2 is YENEEA. This CDR3 has 20 amino acids. CDR3: CASRGGLSGGAPGDKSIQYF. The CDR3 bases are TGTGCCAGCAGAGGCGGGCTTAGCGGGGGAGCTCCAGGTGACAAAAGCATTCAGTACTTC.

The J gene is TRBJ2-1, the V gene TRBV6-4; D gene unclear. Germline CDR1 reads MRHNA; CDR2 reads SNTAGT. CDR3 length equals 14 residues. Trimming shortened V by 4 bases and J by 0 bases, and 7 bases separated the two germline ends. The CDR3 spells CASSVAFSYNEQFF. The CDR3 region has the DNA TGTGCCAGCAGTGTAGCTTTCTCCTACAATGAGCAGTTCTTC.

V and J are TRBV15 and TRBJ2-3; the match to TRBD2 covers 8 bases. V gave up 0 bases and J gave up 6 bases; unmatched junction bases: 14. This CDR3 has 18 residues. Germline loops: CDR1 LNHNV, CDR2 YYDKDF (reference sequence). The CDR3 protein is CATSRDPRGSGVEDTQYF. The DNA of the CDR3 is TGTGCCACCAGCAGAGATCCGCGCGGTAGCGGGGTTGAGGATACGCAGTATTTT.

This sequence joins TRBV7-8 and TRBJ1-2; 8 bases map to TRBD1. The trim removed 2 bases at V and 4 bases at J, leaving 6 bases unmatched. CDR3 length equals 15 residues. Germline V gene lookup returns CDR1 SGHVS and CDR2 FQNEAQ. This CDR3 is CASSLLSGTGYGYTF. DNA for the CDR3: TGTGCCAGCAGCTTACTTTCCGGGACAGGCTATGGCTACACCTTC.

The CDR3 DNA reads as TGTGCCACACAGGACAGGGGCTTAAATCAGCCCCAGCATTTT. Translation gives CATQDRGLNQPQHF. The chain combines TRBV27 with TRBJ1-5, with 9 bases that match TRBD1. The CDR3 runs 14 residues. After removal of 10 bases from V and 4 bases from J, the junction contained 8 bases not matched to a gene. CDR1 and CDR2 from the germline V gene are MNHEY and SMNVEV (reference sequence).

The chain couples TRBV19 to TRBJ2-7, with D possibly TRBD1 on 6 matching bases. Per the germline V gene, CDR1 is LNHDA and CDR2 is SQIVND (reference sequence). The CDR3 consists of 16 residues. V was pared by 5 bases and J by 3 bases, with 20 bases between. The CDR3 loop is CASSPKGTNIFYEQYF. In DNA form, the CDR3 reads TGTGCCAGTAGTCCAAAAGGGACAAATATTTTCTACGAGCAGTACTTC. The full variable domain, in which reference TRBV19 and TRBJ2-7 provide the parts outside the CDR3, is DGGITQSPKYLFRKEGQNVTLSCEQNLNHDAMYWYRQDPGQGLRLIYYSQIVNDFQKGDIAEGYSVSREKKESFPLTVTSAQKNPTAFYLCASSPKGTNIFYEQYFGPGTRLTVT.

The V call is TRBV10-1, the J call TRBJ2-5; TRBD1 aligns across 7 bases. The ends lost 0 bases at V and 5 bases at J; junction bases unmatched: 6. Germline V gene sequence: CDR1 WNHNN, CDR2 SYGVQD (reference sequence). The CDR3 totals 15 residues. The CDR3: CASSESRGLGETQYF. The CDR3 coding sequence is TGCGCCAGCAGTGAGTCGAGGGGGCTCGGGGAGACCCAGTACTTC.

About this clone itself: Other DNA sequences from this sample encode an identical CDR3 as well. V gene TRBV5-1 combines with J gene TRBJ2-3; D not resolved. The CDR3 is 11 amino acids. Trimming took 0 bases from V and 6 from J, leaving 2 bases between them. Germline CDR1 is SGHRS and CDR2 is YFSETQ. CDR3 DNA sequence: TGCGCCAGCAGCTTGGCTGATACGCAGTATTTT. Its translation: CASSLADTQYF.

The rearrangement links TRBV4-1 to TRBJ1-4; D unclear. The CDR3 covers 13 residues. V was clipped by 0 bases and J by 8 bases, with 7 bases between them. CDR1 MGHRA and CDR2 YSYEKL come from the germline V gene. The CDR3 region is CASSQDEEEKLFF. CDR3 in DNA: TGCGCCAGCAGCCAAGATGAGGAAGAAAAACTGTTTTTT.

The chain is built from TRBV30 and TRBJ1-3; D not resolved. V lost 3 bases and J 0 bases, leaving 12 bases between the germline ends. Germline V lookup: CDR1 GTSNPN, CDR2 SVGIG (reference sequence). This CDR3 contains 15 residues. CDR3 sequence (DNA): TGTGCCTGGAGCCCGGGGTTGAGCTCTGGAAACACCATATATTTT. Translation gives CAWSPGLSSGNTIYF. Full variable domain (outside the CDR3, taken from reference TRBV30 and TRBJ1-3): SQTIHQWPATLVQPVGSPLSLECTVEGTSNPNLYWYRQAAGRGLQLLFYSVGIGQISSEVPQNLSASRPQDRQFILSSKKLLLSDSGFYLCAWSPGLSSGNTIYFGEGSWLTVV.

The V call is TRBV5-4, the J call TRBJ2-7; 8 bases map to TRBD1. Germline values: CDR1 SGHNT, CDR2 YYREEE (reference sequence). There are 14 residues in the CDR3. The J segment lost 4 bases and the V segment lost 4 bases, leaving 7 bases of the junction unmatched. Here the CDR3 DNA reads TGTGCCAGCAGCCTAAACAGGGGGGAATACGAGCAGTACTTC. Translated, it gives CASSLNRGEYEQYF.

The V and J genes are TRBV5-1 and TRBJ2-6; D not certain. The germline CDR1 and CDR2 sequences are SGHRS and YFSETQ. The CDR3 loop spans 16 amino acids. V lost 0 bases and J 0 bases, leaving 7 bases between the germline ends. The CDR3 DNA is TGCGCCAGCAGCTTGGGGCCTTCCTCTGGGGCCAACGTCCTGACTTTC. It codes for CASSLGPSSGANVLTF.